A single TCR beta chain is shown here with its context. The data stem from a study of blood T cell repertoires in COVID-19. Across the whole study: The study drew acute and convalescent COVID-19 samples from the United States, Italy and Spain. Sources were T cells, B-cell-depleted T cells, or PBMCs; the material itself was cDNA or gDNA.

Authors' processing steps: It was from reference gene primer amplification that nucleated cell counts were estimated. This table comes from immunoSEQ multiplex PCR, and its TCRdb copy is limited to in-frame clones, with some not included. V and J calls and clone size are given by that table; D and trimming were obtained from the DNA. The repertoire holds about 170,000 clones, with approximately 86% as singletons. The sequence was obtained from a woman of 80 years or more with active or convalescent COVID-19. The material sequenced was peripheral blood.

CDR3 coding DNA: TGTGCCAGCAGCCGAGTCCAGGGGAACACTGAAGCTTTCTTT. As protein: CASSRVQGNTEAFF. This sequence joins TRBV3-1 (or the pseudogene TRBV3-2) and TRBJ1-1; D is perhaps TRBD1 (5 bases). V shed 4 bases and J shed 1 base, with 10 bases lying between them. Per the germline V gene, CDR1 is LGHDT and CDR2 is YNNKEL (reference sequence). The CDR3 spans 14 residues.